The next 26 T cell receptor beta chains were all read from a single sample in a study of T cells after yellow fever vaccination (dated by TCRdb to between 2018 and 2020). The treatment or condition label, read with the paper, signifies: live attenuated yellow fever vaccine strain. Libraries were made using 5' RACE. Sequencing relied on an Illumina HiSeq 2500. TCRdb ran its own pipeline on the public reads, namely fastp trimming at Q25 and MiXCR clone calling, and kept in-frame beta chains. A single entry per CDR3 protein holds the most common genes and DNA from its merged rows. The sample table lists 60,000 or so distinct CDR3 sequences, approximately 7% of them with a count of one. Of the sample, about 40% is held by the ten largest clones. Material: CD8+ T cells sorted from PBMCs, obtained on the day of the first yellow fever vaccination. The receptors originated from a man aged 18 to 29 who received the YFV17D yellow fever vaccine.

The sample holds a few counts of this clonotype. The chain employs TRBV6-2 or TRBV6-3 and TRBJ1-5, with 8 bases that match TRBD1. CDR3 length: 16 residues. Germline CDR1 and CDR2: MNHEY and SVGEGT. Trimming removed 4 bases from V and 0 bases from J; junction bases left unmatched: 5. In DNA form, the CDR3 reads TGTGCCAGCAGTTCCCGGGACAGGCCTAGCAATCAGCCCCAGCATTTT. Amino acid sequence: CASSSRDRPSNQPQHF.

There are many counts of this clonotype. The CDR3 here is CASSSRELNTEAFF. CDR3 nucleotide sequence: TGTGCCAGCAGCAGCAGGGAACTCAACACTGAAGCTTTCTTT. The genes are TRBV28 and TRBJ1-1; possible D gene TRBD1, 5 bases. From germline, CDR1 is MDHEN and CDR2 SYDVKM. Trimming removed 6 bases at V and 2 bases at J, with 13 bases between. This CDR3 has 14 residues.

The CDR3 DNA reads TGTGCCAGCAGCTATGAAAGCTCCTACAATGAGCAGTTCTTC. Amino acids: CASSYESSYNEQFF. The genes are TRBV7-9 and TRBJ2-1, with unresolved D. Germline V gene sequence: CDR1 SEHNR, CDR2 FQNEAQ (reference sequence). CDR3 size: 14 residues. V was pared by 4 bases and J by 0 bases, with 7 bases between.

There are a few counts of this clonotype. V and J are TRBV19 and TRBJ2-5; 10 nucleotides agree with TRBD1. Germline CDR1 is LNHDA and CDR2 is SQIVND (reference sequence). Trimming cost V 3 bases and J 3 bases; bases outside gene matches: 4. The CDR3 spans 15 residues. The CDR3 spells CASSMETGGEETQYF. The CDR3 bases are TGTGCCAGTAGTATGGAGACAGGGGGCGAAGAGACCCAGTACTTC.

The sample holds a few counts of this clonotype. This chain uses TRBV4-1 with TRBJ1-2; D is possibly TRBD1 (5 bases). Trimming left V 3 bases short and J 3 bases short, with 11 bases between. This CDR3 has 14 amino acids. CDR1 MGHRA and CDR2 YSYEKL come from the germline V gene. The CDR3 DNA follows: TGCGCCAGCAGCCACGGCAGGGTTGACTATGGCTACACCTTC. Protein sequence: CASSHGRVDYGYTF.

The genes are TRBV12-3 or TRBV12-4 and TRBJ2-7; D is ambiguous. There are 13 residues in the CDR3. Trimming shortened V by 3 bases and J by 0 bases, and 6 bases separated the two germline ends. In DNA form, the CDR3 reads TGTGCCAGCAGTTTGGAGAGCTCCTACGAGCAGTACGTC. Its protein is CASSLESSYEQYV.

This clonotype was seen more than once but under ten times. This CDR3 reads CASSLPGAWGYEQYF. CDR3 DNA sequence: TGTGCCAGCAGCCTCCCCGGGGCGTGGGGGTACGAGCAGTACTTC. The chain combines TRBV3-1 with TRBJ2-7, with D perhaps matching TRBD1 or TRBD2 (5 bases each). This CDR3 has 15 amino acids. Germline V lookup: CDR1 LGHDT, CDR2 YNNKEL (reference sequence). V gave up 4 bases and J gave up 4 bases, with 17 bases separating them.

This clonotype showed up many times. CDR3 residues: CSVEGWGPGELFF. Here the CDR3 DNA reads TGCAGCGTCGAGGGGTGGGGCCCCGGGGAGCTGTTTTTT. The V call is TRBV29-1, the J call TRBJ2-2; either TRBD1 or TRBD2 may fit D (5 bases each). The CDR3 sequence is 13 residues long. The V end was cut by 6 bases, the J end by 6 bases, with 14 bases between. The germline gives CDR1 SQVTM, CDR2 ANQGSEA.

This clonotype came up a few times. The J gene is TRBJ1-2, the V gene TRBV29-1, with D possibly matching TRBD1 (6 bases). The germline V gene has CDR1 SQVTM and CDR2 ANQGSEA. Trimming removed 7 bases from V and 8 bases from J, with 20 bases in between. The CDR3 has 13 amino acids. CDR3 residues: CSATEGGLRGYTF. Here the CDR3 DNA reads TGCAGCGCTACAGAGGGGGGGCTTCGAGGCTACACCTTC. Full variable domain (missing parts from reference TRBV29-1 and TRBJ1-2): SAVISQKPSRDICQRGTSLTIQCQVDSQVTMMFWYRQQPGQSLTLIATANQGSEATYESGFVIDKFPISRPNLTFSTLTVSNMSPEDSSIYLCSATEGGLRGYTFGSGTRLTVV.

The chain is built from TRBV4-3 and TRBJ1-2; TRBD1 matches 7 bases. CDR3 length: 14 residues. Unmatched junction bases numbered 3, after V lost 3 bases and J lost 2 bases. Germline CDR1 and CDR2: LGHNA and YSLEER. CDR3 protein: CASSQGQQNYGYTF. In DNA, the CDR3 is TGCGCCAGCAGCCAGGGACAGCAGAACTATGGCTACACCTTC.

This clonotype came up many times. V gene TRBV12-3 or TRBV12-4 combines with J gene TRBJ1-2; D is undetermined. The CDR3 covers 11 residues. The V end lost 8 bases, the J end lost 7 bases, and 11 bases lay between the germline ends. In DNA form, the CDR3 reads TGTGCCAGCGATGCGAGGGCTGGCTACACCTTC. Protein: CASDARAGYTF.

In this sample, this clonotype turned up a few times. The J gene is TRBJ2-2, the V gene TRBV6-5, with 7 bases aligning to TRBD1. J was trimmed by 3 bases and V by 2 bases; bases with no gene match: 3. Germline V gives CDR1 MNHEY, CDR2 SVGAGI. This CDR3 comprises 15 residues. CDR3 sequence: CASSYVTGDTGELFF. The CDR3, as DNA: TGTGCCAGCAGTTACGTCACAGGGGACACCGGGGAGCTGTTTTTT.

This clonotype has ten or more counts. This chain connects TRBV11-2 to TRBJ2-2, with 11 bases lining up with TRBD2. Looked up from germline, CDR1 is SGHAT and CDR2 is FQNNGV. The CDR3 totals 16 residues. V gave up 4 bases and J gave up 3 bases; unmatched junction bases: 4. CDR3 sequence reads: CASSSELAGDTGELFF. In DNA, the CDR3 is TGTGCCAGCAGCTCGGAACTAGCGGGGGACACCGGGGAGCTGTTTTTT.

Only one count was recorded for this clonotype. This chain connects TRBV6-5 to TRBJ1-2, with D possibly matching TRBD1 (5 bases). The CDR3 has 15 residues. Germline V gives CDR1 MNHEY, CDR2 SVGAGI. Trimming took off 2 bases at V and 4 bases at J, with 14 bases between the two ends. The CDR3 loop reads CASSYTKRGIYGYTF. CDR3 nucleotides: TGTGCCAGCAGTTACACAAAACGGGGCATCTATGGCTACACCTTC.

This clonotype showed up many times. The chain uses TRBV29-1 and TRBJ2-2; 7 bases line up with TRBD1. The V segment lost 8 bases and the J segment 0 bases; nucleotides outside the gene matches: 6. The germline CDR1 and CDR2 sequences are SQVTM and ANQGSEA. CDR3 size: 14 residues. DNA for the CDR3: TGCAGCATCTGGACAGGAACGAACACCGGGGAGCTGTTTTTT. Translation: CSIWTGTNTGELFF.

This clonotype was detected ten times or more. The chain uses TRBV4-3 and TRBJ1-2; D is ambiguous. Germline values: CDR1 LGHNA, CDR2 YSLEER. This CDR3 comprises 16 residues. V lost 4 bases to trimming and J lost 4 bases, with 19 bases between them. The CDR3 DNA sequence: TGCGCCAGCAGCCGCGTTCAGGTCCCCGACGCCTATGGCTACACCTTC. This gives the protein CASSRVQVPDAYGYTF.

This clonotype occurred a few times. V usage is TRBV27 and J usage is TRBJ1-5, with D hard to call. This CDR3 has 14 residues. Germline V gene sequence: CDR1 MNHEY, CDR2 SMNVEV (reference sequence). Trimming removed 0 bases at V and 5 bases at J, with 8 bases between. The CDR3 loop is CASSLSSVYQPQHF. Written as DNA, the CDR3 is TGTGCCAGCAGTTTATCCTCCGTCTATCAGCCCCAGCATTTT.

The table lists this clonotype with a few counts. The chain links TRBV7-2 to TRBJ1-2; D remains ambiguous. The CDR3 is 14 amino acids. Germline V gives CDR1 SGHTA, CDR2 FQGNSA. The V and J ends lost 8 bases and 2 bases respectively, with 15 bases between them. The CDR3 DNA follows: TGTGCCAGCGACTCCCGAGGGAGGAACTATGGCTACACCTTC. This codes for CASDSRGRNYGYTF.

This clonotype showed up just a few times. This chain links TRBV4-1 with TRBJ2-7; TRBD1 matches at 8 bases. Trimming cost V 4 bases and J 3 bases; bases outside gene matches: 11. Germline loops: CDR1 MGHRA, CDR2 YSYEKL. This CDR3 contains 16 residues. CDR3 nucleotides: TGCGCCAGCAGCCCAGACAGGACAGGGATACTCTACGAGCAGTACTTC. The encoded protein is CASSPDRTGILYEQYF.

The sample holds many counts of this clonotype. The V gene is TRBV4-1, the J gene TRBJ2-7; D may be TRBD1 or TRBD2 (6 bases each). The CDR3 consists of 13 residues. The V gene lost 1 base and the J gene lost 6 bases, with 10 bases spanning the gap. CDR1 and CDR2 from the germline V gene are MGHRA and YSYEKL. CDR3: CASSQGGGGEQYF. The CDR3 DNA is TGCGCCAGCAGCCAAGGTGGAGGGGGCGAGCAGTACTTC.

This clonotype was detected only a few times. The chain uses TRBV24-1 and TRBJ2-1; perhaps D is TRBD1 or TRBD2 (6 bases each). With 6 bases removed from V and 3 bases from J, the gap between germline ends came to 14 bases. Germline V gene data show CDR1 as KGHDR and CDR2 as SFDVKD. CDR3 length: 15 amino acids. The CDR3 here is CATSHPRGGYNEQFF. CDR3 DNA: TGTGCCACCAGTCACCCCAGGGGAGGCTACAATGAGCAGTTCTTC.

There are many counts of this clonotype. Here the CDR3 reads CASRAFETQYF. CDR3 DNA sequence: TGTGCCAGCAGAGCGTTCGAGACCCAGTACTTC. The gene calls are TRBV6-5 and TRBJ2-5; unclear D gene. The V gene's germline CDR1 is MNHEY and CDR2 SVGAGI. The CDR3 is made up of 11 amino acids. V lost 6 bases and J lost 5, with 7 bases in between.

Many counts were recorded for this clonotype. The genes are TRBV29-1 and TRBJ1-1; no definite D call. CDR1 SQVTM and CDR2 ANQGSEA come from the germline V gene. The CDR3 is 11 amino acids. Trimming stripped 6 bases from V and 1 base from J, with 6 bases between. The CDR3 loop is CSVGRNTEAFF. CDR3 nucleotide sequence: TGCAGCGTCGGGAGGAACACTGAAGCTTTCTTT.

On this clonotype: It may be a read error: a sequence one base away is much more abundant. The chain uses TRBV7-2 and TRBJ2-5; D perhaps matches TRBD2 (7 bases). The CDR3 is made up of 14 amino acids. V lost 7 bases and J 8 bases, leaving 20 bases between the germline ends. Germline CDR1 and CDR2: SGHTA and FQGNSA. The CDR3 DNA reads TGTGCCAGCACCATTGCCGGGGGGCGGGTTACCCAGTACTTC. Translation: CASTIAGGRVTQYF.

This clonotype has ten or more counts. The chain is built from TRBV27 and TRBJ1-5; no clear D. The CDR3 sequence is 15 residues long. With 2 bases removed from V and 4 bases from J, the gap between germline ends came to 12 bases. Germline V gene data show CDR1 as MNHEY and CDR2 as SMNVEV (reference sequence). DNA of the CDR3: TGTGCCAGCAGTTTAAGCGGGCGGAGGAATCAGCCCCAGCATTTT. It is translated as CASSLSGRRNQPQHF.

V is TRBV20-1 and J is TRBJ2-7, with 10 bases fitting TRBD1. Trimming at V came to 5 bases and at J to 3 bases, leaving 1 base not matched to a gene. The CDR3 covers 12 residues. In germline, CDR1 is DFQATT, CDR2 SNEGSKA (reference sequence). CDR3 coding DNA: TGCAGTGCTGGGGACAGGGGCTACGAGCAGTACGTC. Amino acids: CSAGDRGYEQYV.